Shown below are 22 T cell receptor beta chains from a single sample sequenced in a study of PD-L1 blockade in urothelial cancer. Documented time point: pretreatment peripheral blood. Data came from immunoSEQ multiplex PCR; TCRdb stores just in-frame clones and leaves some out. The sample includes under 80,000 clones, 75% to 85% of them seen just once. The sample was PBMCs, taken around atezolizumab (anti-PD-L1) treatment. These receptors were taken from a man between 65 and 85 years old with urothelial cancer.

This clone appeared once. J is TRBJ2-1 and V is TRBV11-2; D is possibly TRBD2 (7 bases). Germline CDR1 reads SGHAT; CDR2 reads FQNNGV. V lost 1 base and J lost 8, with 9 bases in between. The CDR3 consists of 13 residues. CDR3 sequence: CASSLAGGDEQFF. The DNA for the CDR3 is TGTGCCAGCAGCTTAGCGGGGGGCGATGAGCAGTTCTTC.

The V and J genes are TRBV19 and TRBJ1-2; D call uncertain. Germline V gene sequence: CDR1 LNHDA, CDR2 SQIVND (reference sequence). CDR3 size: 14 residues. V shed 3 bases and J shed 3 bases, with 11 bases lying between them. In DNA form, the CDR3 reads TGTGCCAGTAGTATCTCCGACACGTACTATGGCTACACCTTC. Translating gives CASSISDTYYGYTF.

The chain is built from TRBV11-3 and TRBJ2-5, with a tentative D call TRBD1 (5 bases). The V end lost 0 bases, the J end lost 5 bases, and 13 bases lay between the germline ends. The CDR3 spans 15 residues. The germline CDR1 and CDR2 sequences are SGHNT and YENEEA. The CDR3 DNA reads as TGTGCCAGCAGCTTAGACCCAGGGCTGGAGGAGACCCAGTACTTC. Encoded protein: CASSLDPGLEETQYF.

The chain joins TRBV18 to TRBJ2-1; 8 bases line up with TRBD1. The CDR3 is made up of 16 amino acids. The V segment lost 3 bases and the J segment 0 bases; nucleotides outside the gene matches: 4. Germline CDR1 KGHSH, CDR2 LQKENI. The CDR3 DNA follows: TGTGCCAGCTCACCGGGGCAGGGGGCCTCCTACAATGAGCAGTTCTTC. Amino acids: CASSPGQGASYNEQFF.

The V gene is TRBV13, the J gene TRBJ2-1, with 11 bases identical to TRBD2. Germline V gene sequence: CDR1 PRHDT, CDR2 FYEKMQ (reference sequence). The J segment lost 0 bases and the V segment lost 5 bases, leaving 3 bases of the junction unmatched. This CDR3 comprises 16 residues. The CDR3 sequence is CASSPLAGGSYNEQFF. CDR3 nucleotides: TGTGCCAGCAGCCCTCTAGCGGGAGGCTCCTACAATGAGCAGTTCTTC. The full variable domain, completed using reference TRBV13 and TRBJ2-1, is AAGVIQSPRHLIKEKRETATLKCYPIPRHDTVYWYQQGPGQDPQFLISFYEKMQSDKGSIPDRFSAQQFSDYHSELNMSSLELGDSALYFCASSPLAGGSYNEQFFGPGTRLTVL.

The chain combines TRBV7-2 with TRBJ1-1, with TRBD1 matching 7 bases. Losses at the gene ends were 2 bases for V and 4 bases for J; bases not matched to a gene: 7. CDR3 length equals 15 residues. In germline, CDR1 is SGHTA, CDR2 FQGNSA. CDR3 DNA sequence: TGTGCCAGCAGCTTAACAGGGGAAGATAGCACTGAAGCTTTCTTT. Amino acids: CASSLTGEDSTEAFF.

The chain combines TRBV4-3 with TRBJ2-2, with D possibly TRBD2 on 7 matching bases. Germline lookup yields CDR1 LGHNA and CDR2 YSLEER. Trimming cost V 0 bases and J 4 bases, with 12 bases left between them. This CDR3 is built from 16 residues. CDR3 region: CASSQDNREGTGELFF. The CDR3 nucleotides read TGCGCCAGCAGCCAAGATAACAGGGAGGGCACCGGGGAGCTGTTTTTT.

The chain is built from TRBV5-1 and TRBJ1-1; tentatively, D is TRBD1 (5 bases). Germline values: CDR1 SGHRS, CDR2 YFSETQ. This CDR3 has 15 residues. Trimming took off 0 bases at V and 1 base at J, with 10 bases between the two ends. The CDR3 reads CASSLEGQANTEAFF. CDR3 in DNA: TGCGCCAGCAGCTTGGAGGGGCAGGCGAACACTGAAGCTTTCTTT.

This chain connects TRBV4-1 to TRBJ2-1; D gene unclear. V was cut by 4 bases and J by 3 bases, with 13 bases left in between. Germline values: CDR1 MGHRA, CDR2 YSYEKL. The CDR3 covers 15 residues. For the CDR3, the DNA is TGCGCCAGCAGCCCCACGGAGTTGGTCTACAATGAGCAGTTCTTC. Translated: CASSPTELVYNEQFF.

The gene calls are TRBV5-1 and TRBJ2-5; tentatively, D is TRBD1 (6 bases). The CDR3 loop spans 15 amino acids. Germline V gives CDR1 SGHRS, CDR2 YFSETQ. V shed 2 bases and J shed 3 bases, with 14 bases lying between them. The CDR3: CASSFSGTSEETQYF. The CDR3 nucleotides are TGCGCCAGCAGCTTCTCCGGGACATCGGAAGAGACCCAGTACTTC.

The sample holds one count of this clone. The V gene is TRBV9, the J gene TRBJ1-2, with TRBD1 as a possible D gene (5 bases). The CDR3 consists of 18 residues. The ends were cut back, 0 bases at V and 2 bases at J, with 20 bases in the middle. Germline-derived CDR1 and CDR2 are SGDLS and YYNGEE. CDR3 sequence: CASSVDRSQPPLNYGYTF. The CDR3 nucleotides read TGTGCCAGCAGCGTAGACAGGTCACAGCCCCCTTTAAACTATGGCTACACCTTC.

This clone was picked up one time. This chain links TRBV5-4 with TRBJ1-2; TRBD1 agrees at 11 bases. V shed 3 bases and J 2 bases; nucleotides not matched to a gene: 9. Germline V lookup: CDR1 SGHNT, CDR2 YYREEE (reference sequence). CDR3 length equals 17 residues. The CDR3 loop reads CASSSPGQGDSNYGYTF. DNA of the CDR3: TGTGCCAGCAGCTCCCCGGGACAGGGGGATTCGAACTATGGCTACACCTTC.

The chain employs TRBV7-3 and TRBJ2-1; 9 nucleotides match TRBD2. The CDR3 sequence is 14 residues long. V trimming: 0 bases; J trimming: 12 bases; junction bases outside the gene matches: 6. Germline V CDR1 and CDR2: SGHTA, FQGTGA. The CDR3 sequence is CASSLTREGDLQFF. The CDR3 region has the DNA TGTGCCAGCAGCTTAACGCGGGAGGGCGATCTGCAGTTCTTC.

In its sample, this clone was seen once. The genes are TRBV7-8 and TRBJ2-7, with 12 positions matching TRBD1. With V trimmed by 6 bases and J by 4 bases, 4 bases remained unmatched. The CDR3 is 14 residues long. Per germline, CDR1 SGHVS and CDR2 FQNEAQ. DNA of the CDR3: TGTGCCAGCAGGCCGGGACAGGGGGCGTACGAGCAGTACTTC. Translated, it gives CASRPGQGAYEQYF. The variable domain in full, with the rest retrieved from reference TRBV7-8 and TRBJ2-7, is GAGVSQSPRYKVAKRGQDVALRCDPISGHVSLFWYQQALGQGPEFLTYFQNEAQLDKSGLPSDRFFAERPEGSVSTLKIQRTQQEDSAVYLCASRPGQGAYEQYFGPGTRLTVT.

The CDR3 loop reads CASSWGQGGDNEQFF. CDR3 DNA: TGTGCCAGCAGCTGGGGACAGGGGGGGGACAATGAGCAGTTCTTC. The chain combines TRBV13 with TRBJ2-1; 11 nucleotides match TRBD1. Looked up from germline, CDR1 is PRHDT and CDR2 is FYEKMQ (reference sequence). The junction had 4 bases not matched to a gene; V was cut back by 4 bases and J by 5 bases. The CDR3 runs to 15 residues.

The V gene is TRBV4-3, the J gene TRBJ2-1; TRBD2 matches at 9 bases. Germline V gene sequence: CDR1 LGHNA, CDR2 YSLEER. The CDR3 consists of 20 residues. V shed 0 bases, J shed 4 bases, and the junction held 16 bases outside the gene matches. The CDR3 reads CASSQDQVCVAGGEYNEQFF. CDR3 bases: TGCGCCAGCAGCCAAGATCAAGTCTGCGTGGCGGGAGGGGAATACAATGAGCAGTTCTTC.

This CDR3 reads CAWSPEAGGEKLFF. CDR3 coding DNA: TGTGCCTGGAGCCCCGAGGCAGGGGGCGAAAAACTGTTTTTT. The chain has TRBV30 and TRBJ1-4, with 8 bases aligning to TRBD1. Losses at the gene ends were 3 bases for V and 8 bases for J; bases not matched to a gene: 8. From germline, CDR1 is GTSNPN and CDR2 SVGIG (reference sequence). The CDR3 runs 14 residues.

This clone turned up a few times. J is TRBJ1-5 and V is TRBV7-2; possible D gene TRBD1, 6 bases. V lost 3 bases and J 4 bases, leaving 10 bases between the germline ends. The CDR3 loop spans 14 amino acids. In germline, CDR1 is SGHTA, CDR2 FQGNSA. Here the CDR3 reads CASSFRDTNQPQHF. The CDR3 DNA reads as TGTGCCAGCAGCTTCCGGGACACGAATCAGCCCCAGCATTTT.

The rearrangement links TRBV28 to TRBJ1-1; D not certain. CDR1 is MDHEN, CDR2 SYDVKM, per germline. CDR3 length equals 13 residues. V lost 6 bases and J lost 0, with 8 bases in between. CDR3 nucleotides: TGTGCCAGCAGGCCGGTAATGAACACTGAAGCTTTCTTT. Amino acid sequence: CASRPVMNTEAFF. The variable domain in full, completed from reference TRBV28 and TRBJ1-1, reads DVKVTQSSRYLVKRTGEKVFLECVQDMDHENMFWYRQDPGLGLRLIYFSYDVKMKEKGDIPEGYSVSREKKERFSLILESASTNQTSMYLCASRPVMNTEAFFGQGTRLTVV.

The rearrangement joins TRBV6-1 to TRBJ2-3, with D perhaps matching TRBD1 (7 bases). The germline V and J ends were trimmed by 6 bases and 1 base, with 14 bases remaining between them. The CDR3 is 15 amino acids. Germline lookup yields CDR1 MNHNS and CDR2 SASEGT. CDR3 protein: CASRTTGTRTDTQYF. The CDR3 DNA is TGTGCCAGCAGGACGACAGGGACTCGCACAGATACGCAGTATTTT.

The chain carries TRBV4-2 and TRBJ1-6; D might be TRBD1 (6 bases). The CDR3 extends over 17 amino acids. Per germline, CDR1 LGHNA and CDR2 YNFKEQ. V was cut by 0 bases and J by 7 bases, with 16 bases left in between. CDR3 in amino acids: CASSQDTAGDTNSPLHF. The CDR3 DNA sequence: TGTGCCAGCAGCCAAGACACGGCAGGGGATACAAATTCACCCCTCCACTTT.

This clone came up a few times. The chain is built from TRBV4-2 and TRBJ1-3; 7 positions agree with TRBD1. Germline assignment: CDR1 LGHNA and CDR2 YNFKEQ. The trim removed 0 bases at V and 2 bases at J, leaving 7 bases unmatched. The CDR3 extends over 17 amino acids. The CDR3 reads CASSQDLPDRAGNTIYF. DNA for the CDR3: TGTGCCAGCAGCCAAGATTTACCAGACAGGGCTGGAAACACCATATATTTT.